Listed below are T cell receptor beta chains from one sample, sequenced in a study of technical replicates of blood from several donors. Sequencing was performed with immunoSEQ multiplex PCR; in TCRdb, only in-frame clones are kept and a portion is missing. The sample includes roughly 93,000 clones, around 95% of them seen just once. Specimen: T cells isolated from PBMCs. Receptors originate from a human donor in good health. The CDR3 runs from the conserved cysteine through the conserved F or W. D genes are given only for firm matches. Clone size is stated in some rows and not others, as once, few, many or a class when expanded.

clone size: -; V gene: TRBV15; J gene: TRBJ2-3; D gene: TRBD2; CDR3 protein: CATSRTSGGRRGTDTQYF; CDR3 DNA: TGTGCCACCAGCAGGACCTCTGGCGGGAGGAGAGGAACAGATACGCAGTATTTT
clone size: once; V gene: TRBV29-1; J gene: TRBJ2-7; D gene: TRBD1; CDR3 protein: CSVTGVSYEQYF; CDR3 DNA: TGCAGCGTAACAGGGGTTAGCTACGAGCAGTACTTC
clone size: -; V gene: TRBV5-4; J gene: TRBJ2-3; D gene: TRBD2; CDR3 protein: CASSWGLAGSTDTQYF; CDR3 DNA: TGTGCCAGCAGCTGGGGGTTAGCGGGAAGCACAGATACGCAGTATTTT
clone size: -; V gene: TRBV19; J gene: TRBJ1-3; D gene: TRBD1; CDR3 protein: CASSITGDSGNTIYF; CDR3 DNA: TGTGCCAGTAGTATCACAGGGGACTCAGGAAACACCATATATTTT
clone size: -; V gene: TRBV9; J gene: TRBJ1-1; D gene: -; CDR3 protein: CASRMAGALTEAFF; CDR3 DNA: TGTGCCAGCAGAATGGCGGGGGCACTGACTGAAGCTTTCTTT
clone size: -; V gene: TRBV2; J gene: TRBJ2-7; D gene: TRBD2; CDR3 protein: CASSFLQDGLAGYEQYF; CDR3 DNA: TGTGCCAGCAGTTTCCTACAGGATGGACTAGCGGGTTACGAGCAGTACTTC
clone size: -; V gene: TRBV19; J gene: TRBJ1-5; D gene: -; CDR3 protein: CASTHYPGKGKNQPQHF; CDR3 DNA: TGTGCCAGTACCCACTACCCGGGGAAGGGAAAAAATCAGCCCCAGCATTTT
clone size: once; V gene: TRBV28; J gene: TRBJ2-7; D gene: -; CDR3 protein: CASSFPPAAVGRDEQYF; CDR3 DNA: TGTGCCAGCAGTTTCCCCCCCGCGGCAGTGGGTCGGGACGAGCAGTACTTC
clone size: -; V gene: TRBV29-1; J gene: TRBJ2-7; D gene: -; CDR3 protein: CSVVATVSYEQYF; CDR3 DNA: TGCAGCGTTGTGGCGACAGTCTCCTACGAGCAGTACTTC
clone size: -; V gene: TRBV5-1; J gene: TRBJ2-3; D gene: TRBD1; CDR3 protein: CASSPGQGPPATQYF; CDR3 DNA: TGCGCCAGCAGCCCCGGACAGGGGCCGCCGGCTACGCAGTATTTT
clone size: -; V gene: TRBV7-9; J gene: TRBJ1-1; D gene: -; CDR3 protein: CASSLLGEAEAFF; CDR3 DNA: TGTGCCAGCAGCTTATTAGGGGAGGCTGAAGCTTTCTTT
clone size: -; V gene: TRBV5-5; J gene: TRBJ2-6; D gene: -; CDR3 protein: CASSLGRGGANVLTF; CDR3 DNA: TGTGCCAGCAGCTTAGGGAGAGGTGGGGCCAACGTCCTGACTTTC
clone size: -; V gene: TRBV5-4; J gene: TRBJ1-3; D gene: -; CDR3 protein: CASSLVGQGNTIYF; CDR3 DNA: TGTGCCAGCAGCTTGGTCGGACAGGGAAACACCATATATTTT
clone size: -; V gene: TRBV4-1; J gene: TRBJ2-7; D gene: TRBD1; CDR3 protein: CASKGWTGSSYEQYF; CDR3 DNA: TGCGCCAGCAAAGGGTGGACAGGGTCGTCCTACGAGCAGTACTTC
clone size: -; V gene: TRBV7-9; J gene: TRBJ2-7; D gene: TRBD1; CDR3 protein: CASSSRDRAYEQYF; CDR3 DNA: TGTGCCAGCAGCTCTAGGGACAGGGCCTACGAGCAGTACTTC
clone size: -; V gene: TRBV6-5; J gene: TRBJ1-3; D gene: -; CDR3 protein: CASSYGGSSGNTIYF; CDR3 DNA: TGTGCCAGCAGTTACGGAGGGAGCTCTGGAAACACCATATATTTT
clone size: -; V gene: TRBV6-6; J gene: TRBJ2-1; D gene: TRBD1; CDR3 protein: CASMVTGEYNEQFF; CDR3 DNA: TGTGCCAGTATGGTGACAGGGGAGTACAATGAGCAGTTCTTC
clone size: once; V gene: TRBV6-5; J gene: TRBJ1-4; D gene: -; CDR3 protein: CASSVQGRNEKLFF; CDR3 DNA: TGTGCCAGCAGTGTACAGGGAAGAAATGAAAAACTGTTTTTT
clone size: -; V gene: TRBV28; J gene: TRBJ1-1; D gene: TRBD1; CDR3 protein: CASSLKAGTGNTEAFF; CDR3 DNA: TGTGCCAGCAGTTTAAAAGCCGGGACAGGGAACACTGAAGCTTTCTTT
clone size: -; V gene: TRBV10-1; J gene: TRBJ1-5; D gene: TRBD1; CDR3 protein: CASSPDRDQPQHF; CDR3 DNA: TGCGCCAGCAGTCCCGACAGGGACCAGCCCCAGCATTTT
clone size: -; V gene: TRBV19; J gene: TRBJ1-1; D gene: -; CDR3 protein: CASSINGGLNTEAFF; CDR3 DNA: TGTGCCAGTAGTATAAACGGGGGGTTGAACACTGAAGCTTTCTTT
clone size: -; V gene: TRBV27; J gene: TRBJ2-1; D gene: -; CDR3 protein: CASREDSLYNEQFF; CDR3 DNA: TGTGCCAGCAGGGAGGACTCCCTTTACAATGAGCAGTTCTTC
clone size: -; V gene: TRBV2; J gene: TRBJ1-6; D gene: -; CDR3 protein: CASREETVHSANSPLHF; CDR3 DNA: TGTGCCAGCAGAGAGGAGACCGTCCATTCCGCCAATTCACCCCTCCACTTT
clone size: -; V gene: TRBV27; J gene: TRBJ1-2; D gene: TRBD1; CDR3 protein: CASSLSYGTVLTNYGYTF; CDR3 DNA: TGTGCCAGCAGTTTATCATATGGGACAGTCCTAACTAACTATGGCTACACCTTC
clone size: -; V gene: TRBV6-6; J gene: TRBJ2-2; D gene: TRBD2; CDR3 protein: CASSLSGVTGELFF; CDR3 DNA: TGTGCCAGCAGTCTTAGCGGGGTCACCGGGGAGCTGTTTTTT
clone size: -; V gene: TRBV19; J gene: TRBJ2-1; D gene: TRBD2; CDR3 protein: CASSIQLAGGSSYNEQFF; CDR3 DNA: TGTGCCAGTAGTATTCAACTAGCGGGGGGGAGCTCCTACAATGAGCAGTTCTTC
clone size: -; V gene: TRBV7-9; J gene: TRBJ1-1; D gene: -; CDR3 protein: CASSLTWPPGRTEAFF; CDR3 DNA: TGTGCCAGCAGCTTAACTTGGCCGCCGGGGAGGACTGAAGCTTTCTTT
clone size: -; V gene: TRBV28; J gene: TRBJ1-5; D gene: -; CDR3 protein: CASTGRGNQPQHF; CDR3 DNA: TGTGCCAGCACCGGACGGGGTAATCAGCCCCAGCATTTT
clone size: once; V gene: TRBV13; J gene: TRBJ1-2; D gene: TRBD1; CDR3 protein: CASSWDRGYRGYTF; CDR3 DNA: TGTGCCAGCAGCTGGGACAGGGGATATCGTGGCTACACCTTC
clone size: -; V gene: TRBV29-1; J gene: TRBJ1-2; D gene: -; CDR3 protein: CSVEDPGALRYGYTF; CDR3 DNA: TGCAGCGTTGAAGATCCTGGGGCTCTACGCTATGGCTACACCTTC
clone size: -; V gene: TRBV28; J gene: TRBJ1-2; D gene: -; CDR3 protein: CASTRSGYGYTF; CDR3 DNA: TGTGCCAGCACCAGGTCCGGTTATGGCTACACCTTC
clone size: once; V gene: TRBV5-1; J gene: TRBJ2-7; D gene: -; CDR3 protein: CASSDSGPYEQYF; CDR3 DNA: TGCGCCAGCAGCGACAGTGGCCCTTACGAGCAGTACTTC
clone size: -; V gene: TRBV6-5; J gene: TRBJ2-7; D gene: -; CDR3 protein: CASSYDGRSGYEQYF; CDR3 DNA: TGTGCCAGCAGTTACGACGGGCGCTCGGGATACGAGCAGTACTTC
clone size: -; V gene: TRBV6-6; J gene: TRBJ2-7; D gene: -; CDR3 protein: CASSYSGRVYEQYF; CDR3 DNA: TGTGCCAGCAGTTACTCGGGCCGCGTCTACGAGCAGTACTTC
clone size: -; V gene: TRBV7-9; J gene: TRBJ2-3; D gene: TRBD2; CDR3 protein: CASSLMSGRSADTQYF; CDR3 DNA: TGTGCCAGCAGCTTAATGAGCGGGAGGTCGGCAGATACGCAGTATTTT
clone size: -; V gene: TRBV7-9; J gene: TRBJ2-3; D gene: -; CDR3 protein: CASSLVSSDTDTQYF; CDR3 DNA: TGTGCCAGCAGCTTAGTTAGCAGCGACACAGATACGCAGTATTTT
clone size: -; V gene: TRBV5-1; J gene: TRBJ2-7; D gene: -; CDR3 protein: CASSLNQGSEQYF; CDR3 DNA: TGCGCCAGCAGCTTGAACCAGGGGAGTGAGCAGTACTTC
clone size: -; V gene: TRBV28; J gene: TRBJ2-7; D gene: -; CDR3 protein: CASGVRVGEQYF; CDR3 DNA: TGTGCCAGCGGAGTTCGGGTAGGCGAGCAGTACTTC
clone size: -; V gene: TRBV27; J gene: TRBJ2-7; D gene: -; CDR3 protein: CASSLSRGYEQYF; CDR3 DNA: TGTGCCAGCAGTTTATCCAGGGGTTACGAGCAGTACTTC
clone size: -; V gene: TRBV27; J gene: TRBJ2-5; D gene: -; CDR3 protein: CASARETQYF; CDR3 DNA: TGTGCCAGCGCTAGGGAGACCCAGTACTTC
clone size: -; V gene: TRBV30; J gene: TRBJ2-7; D gene: TRBD1; CDR3 protein: CAWSWDRAYGEQYF; CDR3 DNA: TGTGCCTGGAGCTGGGACAGGGCGTACGGCGAGCAGTACTTC
clone size: -; V gene: TRBV6-1; J gene: TRBJ2-7; D gene: -; CDR3 protein: CASSPGVYEQYF; CDR3 DNA: TGTGCCAGCAGCCCGGGGGTCTACGAGCAGTACTTC
clone size: -; V gene: TRBV11-2; J gene: TRBJ2-7; D gene: -; CDR3 protein: CASSLESAGTTYEQYF; CDR3 DNA: TGTGCCAGCAGCTTAGAGTCGGCAGGAACCACCTACGAGCAGTACTTC
clone size: once; V gene: TRBV6-4; J gene: TRBJ2-1; D gene: -; CDR3 protein: CASRQLGSNEQFF; CDR3 DNA: TGTGCCAGCAGACAACTAGGCAGCAATGAGCAGTTCTTC
clone size: -; V gene: TRBV13; J gene: TRBJ2-6; D gene: -; CDR3 protein: CASSPQGSWANVLTF; CDR3 DNA: TGTGCCAGCAGTCCGCAGGGCTCTTGGGCCAACGTCCTGACTTTC
clone size: -; V gene: TRBV6-5; J gene: TRBJ1-4; D gene: -; CDR3 protein: CASSYFSGLDEKLFF; CDR3 DNA: TGTGCCAGCAGTTACTTCTCAGGGCTTGATGAAAAACTGTTTTTT
clone size: -; V gene: TRBV5-1; J gene: TRBJ1-1; D gene: TRBD1; CDR3 protein: CASSSPGQFEAFF; CDR3 DNA: TGCGCCAGCAGCTCCCCGGGACAGTTTGAAGCTTTCTTT